The text below deals with one TCR beta chain. These data originate in a study of technical replicates of blood from a few donors. The assay was immunoSEQ multiplex PCR, and TCRdb's table has in-frame clones only and misses some. The table shows around 69,000 clones, with nearly 98% occurring only once. This CDR3 has 17 amino acids. V dropped 0 bases and J dropped 5; count of bases not matched to a gene: 9. CDR1 is SGHRS and CDR2 is YFSETQ in the germline V gene. The TCR sequence derives from a human donor in good health. The V gene is TRBV5-1, the J gene TRBJ1-5; TRBD1 aligns across 9 bases. The material sequenced was T cells isolated from PBMCs. CDR3 nucleotides: TGCGCCAGCAGCTTGGCCGGGGACAGGGTCGATGATCAGCCCCAGCATTTT. Protein product: CASSLAGDRVDDQPQHF.